The 20 T cell receptor beta chains below come from one sample, sequenced in a study of T cells after somatic rescue of genetic block. Sequencing used immunoSEQ multiplex PCR; TCRdb keeps in-frame clones, though not all of them. Found here are 67,000 or so clones, approximately 91% of them singletons; the top ten hold approximately 3%. The sample comprised peripheral blood mononuclear cells (PBMCs). The origin of the receptors is a man aged 25 to 45.

The chain has TRBV18 and TRBJ2-1, with TRBD2 matching 7 bases. The CDR3 runs to 15 residues. Germline lookup yields CDR1 KGHSH and CDR2 LQKENI. Trimming removed 3 bases from V and 0 bases from J; junction bases left unmatched: 2. The CDR3 reads CASSPGGGSYNEQFF. The CDR3 DNA is TGTGCCAGCTCACCTGGGGGGGGCTCCTACAATGAGCAGTTCTTC.

This chain links TRBV30 with TRBJ2-1; TRBD2 matches at 8 bases. The CDR3 is 15 amino acids. Germline V gene lookup returns CDR1 GTSNPN and CDR2 SVGIG (reference sequence). V shed 1 base, J shed 4 bases, and the junction held 6 bases outside the gene matches. The CDR3 region has the DNA TGTGCCTGGAGTGATTATCGGGGGGGATACAATGAGCAGTTCTTC. Protein product: CAWSDYRGGYNEQFF.

The V gene is TRBV6-4, the J gene TRBJ2-7, with 7 bases that match TRBD2. With V trimmed by 3 bases and J by 5 bases, 10 bases remained unmatched. Germline V gene data show CDR1 as MRHNA and CDR2 as SNTAGT. The CDR3 sequence is 15 residues long. CDR3 protein: CASSESWSGIHEQYF. The CDR3 nucleotides are TGTGCCAGCAGTGAATCGTGGAGCGGGATCCACGAGCAGTACTTC.

The table lists this clone with a few counts. V usage is TRBV27 and J usage is TRBJ1-1; unclear D gene. V was trimmed by 2 bases and J by 10 bases, leaving 8 bases between them. Germline CDR1 and CDR2: MNHEY and SMNVEV (reference sequence). The CDR3 runs to 11 residues. The CDR3 region is CASSLGPRAFF. CDR3 coding DNA: TGTGCCAGCAGTTTAGGCCCCCGAGCTTTCTTT.

The V gene is TRBV30, the J gene TRBJ1-3; D ambiguous. The germline gives CDR1 GTSNPN, CDR2 SVGIG (reference sequence). Trimming left V 0 bases short and J 4 bases short, with 10 bases between. The CDR3 length is 14 residues. The CDR3 spells CAWSVLREGNTIYF. In DNA form, the CDR3 reads TGTGCCTGGAGTGTATTGAGGGAGGGAAACACCATATATTTT.

This clone was detected once. The V gene is TRBV7-9, the J gene TRBJ2-2; D call uncertain. Trimming removed 4 bases at V and 4 bases at J, with 13 bases between. Germline CDR1 is SEHNR and CDR2 is FQNEAQ (reference sequence). CDR3 length: 15 amino acids. The DNA of the CDR3 is TGTGCCAGCAGCTCTCCTGGTGGGATCACCGGGGAGCTGTTTTTT. Translation gives CASSSPGGITGELFF.

This sequence joins TRBV6-1 and TRBJ1-1, with TRBD1 matching over 8 bases. From germline, CDR1 is MNHNS and CDR2 SASEGT. V trimming: 6 bases; J trimming: 5 bases; junction bases outside the gene matches: 8. The CDR3 is 14 residues long. The CDR3 nucleotides read TGTGCCAGCAGCAGCAGGGGGCGTAGGACTGAAGCTTTCTTT. It encodes CASSSRGRRTEAFF.

This clone is a singleton in its sample. The rearrangement links TRBV29-1 to TRBJ2-3; D not certain. The length of the CDR3 is 10 residues. Trimming stripped 7 bases from V and 1 base from J, with 3 bases between. Per the germline V gene, CDR1 is SQVTM and CDR2 is ANQGSEA. The CDR3 here is CSARTDTQYF. CDR3 nucleotide sequence: TGCAGCGCTCGCACAGATACGCAGTATTTT.

The gene calls are TRBV6-1 and TRBJ2-5, with 10 bases identical to TRBD1. Per the germline V gene, CDR1 is MNHNS and CDR2 is SASEGT. The CDR3 spans 14 residues. V lost 5 bases to trimming and J lost 5 bases; unmatched junction nucleotides: 5. CDR3: CASSTTGGRETQYF. The CDR3 DNA sequence: TGTGCCAGCAGTACGACAGGGGGCAGGGAGACCCAGTACTTC.

V usage is TRBV7-9 and J usage is TRBJ1-1; 7 bases fit TRBD1. The CDR3 runs to 17 residues. Germline V lookup: CDR1 SEHNR, CDR2 FQNEAQ (reference sequence). V shed 5 bases and J 1 base; nucleotides not matched to a gene: 13. The CDR3 here is CASSPTSSRQGNTEAFF. The CDR3 DNA is TGTGCCAGCAGCCCCACCTCCAGTCGACAGGGGAACACTGAAGCTTTCTTT.

This clone was found once. The chain has TRBV10-2 and TRBJ2-7; 10 bases fit TRBD1. Germline V gives CDR1 WSHSY, CDR2 SAAADI. After removal of 4 bases from V and 6 bases from J, the junction contained 9 bases not matched to a gene. This CDR3 contains 15 residues. DNA for the CDR3: TGCGCCAGCAGTGGCGGGACAGGGGCGAAGTCCGAGCAGTACTTC. This gives the protein CASSGGTGAKSEQYF.

The chain links TRBV18 to TRBJ1-3; D perhaps matches TRBD1 (6 bases). Germline V gene lookup returns CDR1 KGHSH and CDR2 LQKENI. The CDR3 loop spans 14 amino acids. The V end lost 3 bases, the J end lost 5 bases, and 11 bases lay between the germline ends. The CDR3 nucleotides read TGTGCCAGCTCACCCCAGGGGAATAGAAACACCATATATTTT. Protein: CASSPQGNRNTIYF.

This clone was seen only once. The junction shows a germline mismatch at one end, possibly a read error. V gene TRBV6-1 combines with J gene TRBJ1-1, with D hard to call. CDR1 is MNHNS and CDR2 is SASEGT in the germline V gene. The CDR3 has 13 amino acids. The CDR3 region is CASNEGHSTEAFF. The DNA of the CDR3 is TGTGCCAGCAATGAAGGTCATAGCACTGAAGCTTTCTTT.

Here the CDR3 DNA reads TGTGCCAGCAGCCCAGGGTCCTTAGGGACCCAGTACTTC. Translated: CASSPGSLGTQYF. The rearrangement links TRBV5-6 to TRBJ2-5; TRBD1 might be the D (5 bases). V was shortened by 4 bases and J by 7 bases, with 14 bases between the two germline ends. Germline V gene data show CDR1 as SGHDT and CDR2 as YYEEEE. The CDR3 sequence is 13 residues long.

The chain uses TRBV6-4 and TRBJ2-3, with a tentative D call TRBD2 (5 bases). Trimming took 0 bases from V and 2 from J, leaving 9 bases between them. The germline V gene encodes CDR1 MRHNA and CDR2 SNTAGT. The CDR3 covers 15 residues. The CDR3 loop reads CASSDSNGVTDTQYF. In DNA, the CDR3 is TGTGCCAGCAGTGACTCGAACGGGGTCACAGATACGCAGTATTTT.

CDR3 nucleotide sequence: TGCGCCAGCAGCCTCCGGGACAGAAACACCGGGGAGCTGTTTTTT. It is translated as CASSLRDRNTGELFF. V is TRBV5-1 and J is TRBJ2-2; 7 positions match TRBD1. J lost 2 bases, V lost 4 bases, and 5 bases had no gene match. The CDR3 loop spans 15 amino acids. In germline, CDR1 is SGHRS, CDR2 YFSETQ.

This chain uses TRBV5-4 with TRBJ1-2, with D tentatively TRBD1 (6 bases). The germline V gene encodes CDR1 SGHNT and CDR2 YYREEE (reference sequence). The CDR3 totals 14 residues. Between the trimmed V and J ends, which lost 0 bases and 7 bases, there was a span of 13 bases. This chain's CDR3 is CASSLGTDSFGYTF. The DNA of the CDR3 is TGTGCCAGCAGCTTGGGGACAGATTCTTTTGGCTACACCTTC.

The chain recombines TRBV25-1 with TRBJ1-1; the match to TRBD1 covers 7 bases. The V gene's germline CDR1 is MGHDK and CDR2 SYGVNS. CDR3 length: 13 residues. With V trimmed by 4 bases and J by 10 bases, 9 bases remained unmatched. The CDR3 coding sequence is TGTGCCAGCAGTGCCCAGGGGGTGGTCATAGCTTTCTTT. Translated: CASSAQGVVIAFF.

This chain connects TRBV7-9 to TRBJ2-7; D may be TRBD1 (6 bases). Germline loops: CDR1 SEHNR, CDR2 FQNEAQ (reference sequence). The CDR3 consists of 13 residues. Trimming removed 8 bases at V and 0 bases at J, with 11 bases between. DNA of the CDR3: TGTGCCAGCGCAACAGGGATCTCCTACGAGCAGTACTTC. This translates into CASATGISYEQYF.

The rearrangement uses TRBV12-5 and TRBJ2-1; unclear D gene. Germline loops: CDR1 LGHNT, CDR2 FRNRAP. The CDR3 runs to 16 residues. V was shortened by 4 bases and J by 1 base, with 14 bases between the two germline ends. In nucleotides, the CDR3 is TGTGCTAGTGGTTCAATAGCTTTTGGGTCCTACAATGAGCAGTTCTTC. Its translation: CASGSIAFGSYNEQFF.